The 11 T cell receptor beta chains listed next were all sequenced from one sample in a study of T cell responses to AZD1222 COVID-19 vaccine. Here immunoSEQ multiplex PCR was the method, and the copy in TCRdb shows in-frame clones only, minus some. Among about 70,000 clones listed, about nine tenths were seen once. This specimen was peripheral blood, taken 28 days after the second AZD1222 dose. The receptors were sampled from an adult who received the AZD1222 COVID-19 vaccine.

The V gene is TRBV19, the J gene TRBJ1-5; D is ambiguous. V shed 10 bases and J shed 8 bases, with 15 bases lying between them. Germline-derived CDR1 and CDR2 are LNHDA and SQIVND (reference sequence). The CDR3 contains 12 residues. The DNA for the CDR3 is TGTGCCACACCAAACCATCCGGAGCCCCAGCATTTT. It is translated as CATPNHPEPQHF. Combining the CDR3 with reference TRBV19 and TRBJ1-5 gives the whole variable domain DGGITQSPKYLFRKEGQNVTLSCEQNLNHDAMYWYRQDPGQGLRLIYYSQIVNDFQKGDIAEGYSVSREKKESFPLTVTSAQKNPTAFYLCATPNHPEPQHFGDGTRLSIL.

The chain combines TRBV2 with TRBJ1-3; no clear D. Germline CDR1 reads SNHLY; CDR2 reads FYNNEI. V was cut by 7 bases and J by 2 bases, with 9 bases left in between. The CDR3 is made up of 13 amino acids. The CDR3 bases are TGTGCCAGCACAGGCAGCACTGGAAACACCATATATTTT. As protein: CASTGSTGNTIYF. The whole variable domain, filled in from reference TRBV2 and TRBJ1-3, reads EPEVTQTPSHQVTQMGQEVILRCVPISNHLYFYWYRQILGQKVEFLVSFYNNEISEKSEIFDDQFSVERPDGSNFTLKIRSTKLEDSAMYFCASTGSTGNTIYFGEGSWLTVV.

The CDR3 DNA reads TGTGCCAGCAGCCCTTCAAGGACGGGAGAGCAGTTCTTC. The encoded protein is CASSPSRTGEQFF. The chain employs TRBV3-1 (or the pseudogene TRBV3-2) and TRBJ2-1, with TRBD2 as a possible D gene (5 bases). The V end was cut by 4 bases, the J end by 10 bases, with 14 bases between. CDR1 is LGHDT and CDR2 is YNNKEL in the germline V gene (reference sequence). CDR3 size: 13 residues.

This chain joins TRBV5-5 and TRBJ2-5; 7 positions agree with TRBD2. The V and J ends lost 6 bases and 2 bases, in that order; junction bases with no gene match: 16. There are 17 residues in the CDR3. CDR1 is SGHKS and CDR2 is YYEKEE in the germline V gene (reference sequence). The CDR3 region is CASTPRGDVIRQETQYF. Here the CDR3 DNA reads TGTGCCAGCACCCCCCGGGGGGACGTCATACGGCAAGAGACCCAGTACTTC.

The chain combines TRBV6-5 with TRBJ1-2, with unresolved D. The CDR3 consists of 14 residues. Germline V gene sequence: CDR1 MNHEY, CDR2 SVGAGI. Deletions cut 4 bases from V and 7 bases from J, with 16 bases between. Here the CDR3 reads CASSSAQMLAGYTF. The CDR3 nucleotides are TGTGCCAGCAGTTCCGCACAGATGTTGGCTGGCTACACCTTC.

This clone was counted between two and nine times. V gene TRBV2 combines with J gene TRBJ1-3; D remains ambiguous. The CDR3 covers 16 residues. V lost 8 bases and J lost 0, with 17 bases in between. Germline CDR1 reads SNHLY; CDR2 reads FYNNEI. CDR3 in amino acids: CASSDPSGSSGNTIYF. In DNA form, the CDR3 reads TGTGCCAGCTCTGATCCATCAGGTTCCTCTGGAAACACCATATATTTT.

This clone was observed once. The rearrangement joins TRBV27 to TRBJ2-1, with 9 bases identical to TRBD1. CDR3 length: 17 amino acids. Germline V CDR1 and CDR2: MNHEY, SMNVEV (reference sequence). J was trimmed by 5 bases and V by 2 bases; bases with no gene match: 10. CDR3 residues: CASSLTFWGTGNNEQFF. The CDR3 DNA reads as TGTGCCAGCAGTTTAACTTTCTGGGGGACAGGGAACAATGAGCAGTTCTTC.

This chain uses TRBV24-1 with TRBJ2-6; weak D call: TRBD2 (5 bases). CDR1 is KGHDR and CDR2 is SFDVKD in the germline V gene. CDR3 length equals 18 residues. Trimming cost V 4 bases and J 4 bases, with 19 bases left between them. The CDR3, as DNA: TGTGCCACCAGTGACCCCGCGGGCTCCAGCTCCGGGGCCAACGTCCTGACTTTC. It is translated as CATSDPAGSSSGANVLTF.

The count of this clone is one. The chain recombines TRBV3-1 (or the pseudogene TRBV3-2) with TRBJ2-3; TRBD2 matches 9 bases. Germline V gene data show CDR1 as LGHDT and CDR2 as YNNKEL (reference sequence). This CDR3 has 15 amino acids. Trimming took 1 base from V and 3 from J; bases not matched to a gene: 2. This CDR3 is CASSQASGETDTQYF. The CDR3 bases are TGTGCCAGCAGCCAAGCTAGCGGGGAGACAGATACGCAGTATTTT.

The chain is built from TRBV3-1 (or the pseudogene TRBV3-2) and TRBJ2-1, with D possibly matching TRBD1 (5 bases). CDR3 length: 14 amino acids. V was clipped by 1 base and J by 9 bases, with 13 bases between them. CDR1 and CDR2 from the germline V gene are LGHDT and YNNKEL (reference sequence). The chain's CDR3 is CASSQVRTSREQFF. In nucleotides, the CDR3 is TGTGCCAGCAGCCAAGTAAGGACAAGTCGTGAGCAGTTCTTC.

V usage is TRBV27 and J usage is TRBJ1-2; TRBD1 aligns across 9 bases. The J segment lost 3 bases and the V segment lost 6 bases, leaving 5 bases of the junction unmatched. CDR1 is MNHEY, CDR2 SMNVEV, per germline (reference sequence). CDR3 length equals 14 residues. The CDR3 nucleotides are TGTGCCAGCAGCCGGACAGGGGTGGACTATGGCTACACCTTC. Amino acid sequence: CASSRTGVDYGYTF.